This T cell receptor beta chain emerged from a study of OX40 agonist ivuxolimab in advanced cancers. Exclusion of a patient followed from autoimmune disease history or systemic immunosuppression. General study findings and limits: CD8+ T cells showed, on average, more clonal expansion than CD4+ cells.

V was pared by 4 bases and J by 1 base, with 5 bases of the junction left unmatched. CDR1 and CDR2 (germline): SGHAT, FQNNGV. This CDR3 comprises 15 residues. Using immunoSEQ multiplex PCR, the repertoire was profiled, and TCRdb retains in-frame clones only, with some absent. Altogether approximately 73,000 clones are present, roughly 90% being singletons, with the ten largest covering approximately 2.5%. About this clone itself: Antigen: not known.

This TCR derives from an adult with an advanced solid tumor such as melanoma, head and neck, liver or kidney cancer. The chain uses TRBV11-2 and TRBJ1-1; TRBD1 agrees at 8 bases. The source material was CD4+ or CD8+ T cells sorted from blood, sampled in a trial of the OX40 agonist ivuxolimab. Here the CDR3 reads CASSSRQGWNTEAFF. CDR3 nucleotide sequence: TGTGCCAGCAGCTCTAGACAGGGGTGGAACACTGAAGCTTTCTTT.